These 16 T cell receptor beta chains share one sample of origin, sequenced in a study of control samples from healthy donors and cancer patients (dated by TCRdb to between 2020 and 2021). The receptor library was made with the immunoSEQ multiplex PCR assay. In its TCRdb copy, this immuneACCESS table keeps in-frame sequences only and misses some clones. Where compared with another copy, unresolved V genes explain less than half of these, and the others have no known cause. This sample gives some 150,000 clones in total; 75% to 90% of them show up just once. Clones ranked in the top ten supply less than 5.5% of the sample. Sequences were obtained from blood. These receptors were obtained from a man younger than 40 in good health.

V gene TRBV2 combines with J gene TRBJ2-1; a weak D match, TRBD2 (6 bases). Germline values: CDR1 SNHLY, CDR2 FYNNEI. Between the trimmed V and J ends, which lost 4 bases and 0 bases, there was a span of 10 bases. The CDR3 loop spans 15 amino acids. DNA of the CDR3: TGTGCCAGCAGTGGGTTGGGGGGCTCCTACAATGAGCAGTTCTTC. Amino acids: CASSGLGGSYNEQFF.

V is TRBV6-2 or TRBV6-3 and J is TRBJ2-7, with 8 bases lining up with TRBD1. CDR1 and CDR2 (germline): MNHEY, SVGEGT. The CDR3 runs to 15 residues. V shed 5 bases and J 3 bases; nucleotides not matched to a gene: 9. The CDR3 spells CASSNGQGGLYEQYF. The CDR3 DNA is TGTGCCAGCAGTAATGGACAGGGTGGGCTCTACGAGCAGTACTTC.

The chain's CDR3 is CASSRTTGANTGELFF. Here the CDR3 DNA reads TGTGCCAGCAGCCGCACCACGGGGGCCAACACCGGGGAGCTGTTTTTT. The chain uses TRBV3-1 (or the pseudogene TRBV3-2) and TRBJ2-2; D tentatively fits TRBD1 or TRBD2 (6 bases each). The germline gives CDR1 LGHDT, CDR2 YNNKEL (reference sequence). Trimming took 4 bases from V and 2 from J, leaving 14 bases between them. The CDR3 sequence is 16 residues long.

This clone was detected only once. This chain uses TRBV24-1 with TRBJ2-7; TRBD2 is a possible D gene (5 bases). The CDR3 extends over 13 amino acids. Trimming removed 8 bases at V and 6 bases at J, with 16 bases between. Germline lookup yields CDR1 KGHDR and CDR2 SFDVKD. The CDR3 DNA sequence: TGTGCCACCAAGGATTCGGTTGCGGGCGAGCAGTACTTC. Amino acids: CATKDSVAGEQYF.

The chain couples TRBV6-5 to TRBJ1-1; D is undetermined. Per germline, CDR1 MNHEY and CDR2 SVGAGI. The V and J ends lost 6 bases and 0 bases respectively, with 8 bases between them. The CDR3 is made up of 13 amino acids. Written as DNA, the CDR3 is TGTGCCAGCAGCTCTGTGCTGAACACTGAAGCTTTCTTT. Protein sequence: CASSSVLNTEAFF.

V usage is TRBV7-8 and J usage is TRBJ1-6, with a weak D call TRBD1 (5 bases). Between the trimmed V and J ends, which lost 5 bases and 7 bases, there was a span of 12 bases. The CDR3 has 14 amino acids. CDR1 and CDR2 (germline): SGHVS, FQNEAQ. CDR3 region: CASSQRTRNSPLHF. CDR3 nucleotide sequence: TGTGCCAGCAGCCAACGGACACGGAATTCACCCCTCCACTTT.

The J gene is TRBJ1-5, the V gene TRBV28; unclear D gene. In germline, CDR1 is MDHEN, CDR2 SYDVKM. V shed 3 bases and J shed 6 bases, with 6 bases lying between them. The CDR3 loop spans 12 amino acids. DNA for the CDR3: TGTGCCAGCAGTTTTGGTCGTCAGCCCCAGCATTTT. This translates into CASSFGRQPQHF.

The chain is built from TRBV7-2 and TRBJ2-3; 8 positions match TRBD2. CDR3 length equals 15 residues. V lost 4 bases, J lost 4 bases, and 7 bases stayed unmatched. From germline, CDR1 is SGHTA and CDR2 FQGNSA. In DNA form, the CDR3 reads TGTGCCAGCAGCTCCCAGCGGGGGAGTTCAGATACGCAGTATTTT. It translates to CASSSQRGSSDTQYF.

J is TRBJ2-7 and V is TRBV5-1, with D perhaps given as TRBD1 or TRBD2 (5 bases each). Trimming removed 0 bases from V and 0 bases from J, with 13 bases in between. This CDR3 spans 16 amino acids. The germline gives CDR1 SGHRS, CDR2 YFSETQ. CDR3 in DNA: TGCGCCAGCAGCTTGGAGGGACGACCCAGCTCCTACGAGCAGTACTTC. The encoded protein is CASSLEGRPSSYEQYF.

This chain links TRBV6-5 with TRBJ1-5; no clear D gene. CDR3 size: 15 residues. CDR1 MNHEY and CDR2 SVGAGI come from the germline V gene. Trimming cost V 7 bases and J 3 bases, with 16 bases left between them. CDR3 protein: CASKEENLHNQPQHF. The CDR3, as DNA: TGTGCCAGCAAGGAAGAGAACCTCCACAATCAGCCCCAGCATTTT.

J is TRBJ1-1 and V is TRBV30; D gene unclear. This CDR3 is 15 amino acids long. Germline CDR1 GTSNPN, CDR2 SVGIG (reference sequence). V shed 2 bases and J shed 0 bases, with 13 bases lying between them. The CDR3 spells CAWSSVPPLNTEAFF. CDR3 nucleotide sequence: TGTGCCTGGAGTAGTGTTCCACCTTTGAACACTGAAGCTTTCTTT.

This clone was counted between two and nine times. The J gene is TRBJ2-7, the V gene TRBV6-5; D might be TRBD2 (5 bases). CDR3 length: 14 amino acids. CDR1 MNHEY and CDR2 SVGAGI come from the germline V gene. The germline V and J ends were trimmed by 6 bases and 0 bases, with 12 bases remaining between them. Written as DNA, the CDR3 is TGTGCCAGCAGGCCGCCGGGGTTCTCCTACGAGCAGTACTTC. Translation gives CASRPPGFSYEQYF.

The gene calls are TRBV19 and TRBJ2-2; 9 bases agree with TRBD1. The CDR3 has 16 amino acids. The V gene's germline CDR1 is LNHDA and CDR2 SQIVND (reference sequence). Losses at the gene ends were 3 bases for V and 8 bases for J; bases not matched to a gene: 10. The CDR3 sequence: CASSIPPGQGSGELFF. CDR3 in DNA: TGTGCCAGTAGTATCCCCCCGGGACAGGGCTCTGGGGAGCTGTTTTTT. Looking up the rest from reference TRBV19 and TRBJ2-2 gives the full variable domain: DGGITQSPKYLFRKEGQNVTLSCEQNLNHDAMYWYRQDPGQGLRLIYYSQIVNDFQKGDIAEGYSVSREKKESFPLTVTSAQKNPTAFYLCASSIPPGQGSGELFFGEGSRLTVL.

This chain uses TRBV6-5 with TRBJ2-1, with unresolved D. Germline CDR1 and CDR2: MNHEY and SVGAGI. This CDR3 is built from 14 residues. The V end lost 2 bases, the J end lost 5 bases, and 10 bases lay between the germline ends. CDR3 sequence reads: CASSYDLGDNEQFF. For the CDR3, the DNA is TGTGCCAGCAGTTACGATCTGGGTGACAATGAGCAGTTCTTC.

V is TRBV7-2 and J is TRBJ1-2; 7 positions match TRBD1. Looked up from germline, CDR1 is SGHTA and CDR2 is FQGNSA. With V trimmed by 1 base and J by 0 bases, 2 bases remained unmatched. CDR3 length: 15 residues. CDR3 nucleotides: TGTGCCAGCAGCTTAGGGGGGACAGCTAACTATGGCTACACCTTC. Translating it yields CASSLGGTANYGYTF.

The chain has TRBV29-1 and TRBJ2-7, with 8 bases fitting TRBD1. CDR1 is SQVTM, CDR2 ANQGSEA, per germline. V lost 6 bases, J lost 5 bases, and 9 bases stayed unmatched. The CDR3 totals 13 residues. The DNA of the CDR3 is TGCAGCGTGGACGGACAGGGTATCCACGAGCAGTACTTC. This encodes CSVDGQGIHEQYF.